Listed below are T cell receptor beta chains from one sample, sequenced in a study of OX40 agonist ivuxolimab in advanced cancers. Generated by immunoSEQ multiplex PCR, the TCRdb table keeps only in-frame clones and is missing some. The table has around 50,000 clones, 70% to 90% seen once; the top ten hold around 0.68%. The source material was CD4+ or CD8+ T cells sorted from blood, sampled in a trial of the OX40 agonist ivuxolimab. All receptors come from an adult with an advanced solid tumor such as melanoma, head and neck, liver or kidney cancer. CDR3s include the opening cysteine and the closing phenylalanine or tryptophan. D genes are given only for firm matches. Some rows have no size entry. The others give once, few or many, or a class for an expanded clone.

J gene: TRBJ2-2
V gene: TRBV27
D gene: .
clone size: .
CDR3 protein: CASSPYRVAAGELFF
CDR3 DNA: TGTGCCAGCAGTCCCTACAGGGTTGCAGCCGGGGAGCTGTTTTTT

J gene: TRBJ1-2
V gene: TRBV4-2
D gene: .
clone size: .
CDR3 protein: CASSPWTDPLQHYGYTF
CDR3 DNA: TGTGCCAGCAGCCCTTGGACAGATCCCCTTCAGCACTATGGCTACACCTTC

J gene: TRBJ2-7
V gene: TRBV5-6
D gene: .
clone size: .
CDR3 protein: CASSFGVHEQYF
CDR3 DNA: TGTGCCAGCAGCTTTGGGGTCCACGAGCAGTACTTC

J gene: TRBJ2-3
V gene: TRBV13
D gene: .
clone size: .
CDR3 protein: CASSLYWEGTDTQYF
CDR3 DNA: TGTGCCAGCAGCTTATATTGGGAGGGCACAGATACGCAGTATTTT

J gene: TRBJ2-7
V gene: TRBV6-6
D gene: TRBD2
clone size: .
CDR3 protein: CASNPGLAGGGYEQYF
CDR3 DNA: TGTGCCAGCAACCCCGGACTAGCGGGAGGGGGCTACGAGCAGTACTTC

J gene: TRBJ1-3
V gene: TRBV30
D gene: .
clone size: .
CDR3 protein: CAWNRAGALSGNTIYF
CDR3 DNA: TGTGCCTGGAATCGTGCGGGGGCCCTCTCTGGAAACACCATATATTTT

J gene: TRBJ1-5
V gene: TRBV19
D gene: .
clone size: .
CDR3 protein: CASRLRDNQPQHF
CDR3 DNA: TGTGCCAGTAGACTCCGGGACAATCAGCCCCAGCATTTT

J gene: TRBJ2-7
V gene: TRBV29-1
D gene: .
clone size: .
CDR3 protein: CSVEGSAEQYF
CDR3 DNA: TGCAGCGTTGAAGGTTCGGCAGAGCAGTACTTC

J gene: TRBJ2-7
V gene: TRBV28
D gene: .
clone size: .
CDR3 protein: CASSSGRQYYEQYF
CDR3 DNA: TGTGCCAGCAGTTCAGGCCGACAGTACTACGAGCAGTACTTC

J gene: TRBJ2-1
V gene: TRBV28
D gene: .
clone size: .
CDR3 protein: CASSLQSAEQFF
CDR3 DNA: TGTGCCAGCAGTTTACAGAGCGCTGAGCAGTTCTTC

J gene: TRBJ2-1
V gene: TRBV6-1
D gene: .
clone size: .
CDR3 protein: CASRTDSNEQFF
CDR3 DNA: TGTGCCAGCAGAACCGACAGCAATGAGCAGTTCTTC

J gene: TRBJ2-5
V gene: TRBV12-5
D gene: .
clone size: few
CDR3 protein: CASGLDSVQETQYF
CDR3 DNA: TGTGCTAGTGGTTTGGATAGCGTCCAAGAGACCCAGTACTTC

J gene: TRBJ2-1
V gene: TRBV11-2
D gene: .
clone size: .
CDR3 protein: CASSLVSSVGPNEQFF
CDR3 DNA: TGTGCCAGCAGCTTAGTATCCTCCGTGGGGCCGAATGAGCAGTTCTTC

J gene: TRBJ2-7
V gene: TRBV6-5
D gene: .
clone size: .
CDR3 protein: CASSTQGSGEQYF
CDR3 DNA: TGTGCCAGCAGTACCCAGGGTTCGGGTGAGCAGTACTTC

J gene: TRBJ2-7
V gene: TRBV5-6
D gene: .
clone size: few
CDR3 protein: CASSSRGRTYEQYF
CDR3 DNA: TGTGCCAGCAGCTCCCGGGGACGGACCTACGAGCAGTACTTC

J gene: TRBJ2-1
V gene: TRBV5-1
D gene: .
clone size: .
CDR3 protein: CASSFDGLSYNEQFF
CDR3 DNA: TGCGCCAGCAGCTTCGATGGTCTAAGCTACAATGAGCAGTTCTTC

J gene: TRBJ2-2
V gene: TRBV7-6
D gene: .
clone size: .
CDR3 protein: CASSLVAGVTGELFF
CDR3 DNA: TGTGCCAGCAGCTTAGTTGCAGGGGTAACCGGGGAGCTGTTTTTT

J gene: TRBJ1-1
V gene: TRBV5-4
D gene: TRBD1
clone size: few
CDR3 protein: CASSLALGTGNTEAFF
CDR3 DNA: TGTGCCAGCAGCTTGGCCTTGGGGACAGGGAACACTGAAGCTTTCTTT

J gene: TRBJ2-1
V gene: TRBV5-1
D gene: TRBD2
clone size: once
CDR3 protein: CASSLGGTTNSYNEQFF
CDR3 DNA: TGCGCCAGCAGCTTGGGCGGGACTACCAACTCCTACAATGAGCAGTTCTTC

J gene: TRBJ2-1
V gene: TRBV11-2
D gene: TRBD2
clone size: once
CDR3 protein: CASSLGRGGRRNEQFF
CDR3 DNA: TGTGCCAGCAGCTTAGGGAGGGGCGGGAGGAGGAATGAGCAGTTCTTC